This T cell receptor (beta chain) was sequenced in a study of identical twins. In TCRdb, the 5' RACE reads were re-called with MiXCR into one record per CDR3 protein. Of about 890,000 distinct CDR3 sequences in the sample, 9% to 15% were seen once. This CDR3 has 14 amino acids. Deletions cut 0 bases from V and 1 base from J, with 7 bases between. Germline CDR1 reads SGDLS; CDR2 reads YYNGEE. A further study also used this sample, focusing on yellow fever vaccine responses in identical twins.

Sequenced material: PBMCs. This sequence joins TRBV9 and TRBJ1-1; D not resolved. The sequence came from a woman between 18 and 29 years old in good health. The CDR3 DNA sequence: TGTGCCAGCAGCGTAGTCGCGGAGAACACTGAAGCTTTCTTT. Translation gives CASSVVAENTEAFF.